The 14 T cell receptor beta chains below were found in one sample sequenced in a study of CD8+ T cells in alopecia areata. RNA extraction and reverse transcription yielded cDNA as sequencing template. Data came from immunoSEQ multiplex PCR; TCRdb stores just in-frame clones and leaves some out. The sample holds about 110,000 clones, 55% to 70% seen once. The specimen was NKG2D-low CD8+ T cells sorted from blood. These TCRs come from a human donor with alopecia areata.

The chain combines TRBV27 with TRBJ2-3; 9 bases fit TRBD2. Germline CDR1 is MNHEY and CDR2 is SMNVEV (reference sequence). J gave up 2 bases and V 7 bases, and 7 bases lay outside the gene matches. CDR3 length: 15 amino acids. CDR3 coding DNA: TGTGCCAGCAACCTAGCGGGGACTCACACAGATACGCAGTATTTT. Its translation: CASNLAGTHTDTQYF.

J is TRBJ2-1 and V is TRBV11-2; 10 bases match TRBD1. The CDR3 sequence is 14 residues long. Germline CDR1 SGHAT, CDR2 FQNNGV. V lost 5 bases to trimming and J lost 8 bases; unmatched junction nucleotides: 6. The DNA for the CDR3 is TGTGCCAGCAGCCAGACAGGGGGCGGGGATGAGCAGTTCTTC. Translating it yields CASSQTGGGDEQFF.

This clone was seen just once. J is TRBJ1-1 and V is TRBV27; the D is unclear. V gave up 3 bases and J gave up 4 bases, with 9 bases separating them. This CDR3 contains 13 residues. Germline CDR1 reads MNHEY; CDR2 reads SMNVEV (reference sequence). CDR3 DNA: TGTGCCAGCAGTTTCCCTGGGTTCACTGAAGCTTTCTTT. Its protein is CASSFPGFTEAFF.

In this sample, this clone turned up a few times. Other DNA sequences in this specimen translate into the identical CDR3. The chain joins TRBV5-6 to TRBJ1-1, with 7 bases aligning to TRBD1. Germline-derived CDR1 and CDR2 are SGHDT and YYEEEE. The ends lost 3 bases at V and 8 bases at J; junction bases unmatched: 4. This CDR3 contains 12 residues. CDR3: CASSSGTAEAFF. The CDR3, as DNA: TGTGCCAGCAGCTCCGGGACAGCCGAAGCTTTCTTT.

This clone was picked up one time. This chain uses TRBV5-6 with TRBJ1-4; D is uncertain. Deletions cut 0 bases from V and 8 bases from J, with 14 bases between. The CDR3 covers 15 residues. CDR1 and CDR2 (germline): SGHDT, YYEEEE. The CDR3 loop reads CASSLARNRREKLFF. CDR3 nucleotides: TGTGCCAGCAGCTTGGCCCGTAATCGGAGGGAAAAACTGTTTTTT.

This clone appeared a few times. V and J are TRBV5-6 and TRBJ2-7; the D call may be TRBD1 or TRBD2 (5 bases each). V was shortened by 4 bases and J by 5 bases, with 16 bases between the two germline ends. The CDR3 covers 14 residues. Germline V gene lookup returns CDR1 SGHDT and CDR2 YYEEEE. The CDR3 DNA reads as TGTGCCAGCAGCCCCCGGGGCCGATTGGACGAGCAGTACTTC. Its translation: CASSPRGRLDEQYF.

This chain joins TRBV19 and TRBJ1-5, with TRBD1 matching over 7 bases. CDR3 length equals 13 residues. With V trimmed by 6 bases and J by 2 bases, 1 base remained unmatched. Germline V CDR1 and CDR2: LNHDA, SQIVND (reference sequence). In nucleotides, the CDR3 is TGTGCCAGTAGCACAGGGGGCAATCAGCCCCAGCATTTT. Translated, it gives CASSTGGNQPQHF.

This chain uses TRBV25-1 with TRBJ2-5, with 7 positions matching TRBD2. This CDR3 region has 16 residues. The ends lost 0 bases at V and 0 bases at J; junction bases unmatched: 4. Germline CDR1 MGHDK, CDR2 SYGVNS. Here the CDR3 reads CASSEYTSAYQETQYF. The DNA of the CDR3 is TGTGCCAGCAGTGAATATACTAGCGCCTACCAAGAGACCCAGTACTTC.

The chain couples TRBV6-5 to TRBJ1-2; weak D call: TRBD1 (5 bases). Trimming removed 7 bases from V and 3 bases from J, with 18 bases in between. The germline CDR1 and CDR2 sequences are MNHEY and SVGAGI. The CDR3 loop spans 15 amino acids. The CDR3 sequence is CASMGPDRADYGYTF. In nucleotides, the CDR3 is TGTGCCAGCATGGGCCCTGACAGAGCCGACTATGGCTACACCTTC.

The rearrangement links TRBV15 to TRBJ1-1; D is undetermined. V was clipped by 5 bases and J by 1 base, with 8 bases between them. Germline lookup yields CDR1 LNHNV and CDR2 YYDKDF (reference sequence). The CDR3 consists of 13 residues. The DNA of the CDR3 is TGTGCCACCAGCCTGGGGAGGAACACTGAAGCTTTCTTT. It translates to CATSLGRNTEAFF.

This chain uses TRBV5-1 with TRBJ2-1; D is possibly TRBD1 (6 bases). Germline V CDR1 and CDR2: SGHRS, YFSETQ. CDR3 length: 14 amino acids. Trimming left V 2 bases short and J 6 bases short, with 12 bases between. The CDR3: CASSFYRDSNEQFF. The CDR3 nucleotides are TGCGCCAGCAGCTTCTACAGGGATTCCAATGAGCAGTTCTTC. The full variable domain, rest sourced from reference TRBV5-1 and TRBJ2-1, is KAGVTQTPRYLIKTRGQQVTLSCSPISGHRSVSWYQQTPGQGLQFLFEYFSETQRNKGNFPGRFSGRQFSNSRSEMNVSTLELGDSALYLCASSFYRDSNEQFFGPGTRLTVL.

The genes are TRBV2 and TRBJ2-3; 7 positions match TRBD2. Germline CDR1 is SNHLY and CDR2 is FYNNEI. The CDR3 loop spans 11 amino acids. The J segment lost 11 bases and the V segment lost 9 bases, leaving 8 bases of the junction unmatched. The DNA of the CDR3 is TGTGCCAGTAGGGAAGGGACTAAGCAGTATTTT. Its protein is CASREGTKQYF.

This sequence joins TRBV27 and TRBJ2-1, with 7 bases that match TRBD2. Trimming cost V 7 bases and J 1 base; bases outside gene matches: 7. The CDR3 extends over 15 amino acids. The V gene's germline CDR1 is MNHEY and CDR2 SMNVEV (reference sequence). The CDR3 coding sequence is TGTGCCAGCAAGCCCCGGCGGGAGTCCTACAATGAGCAGTTCTTC. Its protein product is CASKPRRESYNEQFF.

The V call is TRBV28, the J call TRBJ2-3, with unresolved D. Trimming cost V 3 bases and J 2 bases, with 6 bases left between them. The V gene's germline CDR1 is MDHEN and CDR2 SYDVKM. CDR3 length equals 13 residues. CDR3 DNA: TGTGCCAGCAGTTTCAGTGACACAGATACGCAGTATTTT. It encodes CASSFSDTDTQYF.